The next 16 T cell receptor beta chains were all read from a single sample in a study of T cell responses to AZD1222 COVID-19 vaccine. Sequencing used immunoSEQ multiplex PCR; TCRdb keeps in-frame clones, though not all of them. The data contain about 110,000 clones, about nine tenths of them singletons. Specimen: peripheral blood, collected on day 0 of AZD1222 vaccination. The receptors stem from an adult in good health.

V usage is TRBV7-6 and J usage is TRBJ2-3, with 11 bases fitting TRBD2. V lost 1 base, J lost 3 bases, and 6 bases stayed unmatched. This CDR3 contains 17 residues. The germline gives CDR1 SGHVS, CDR2 FNYEAQ. CDR3 in amino acids: CASSLGTSGSITDTQYF. DNA of the CDR3: TGTGCCAGCAGCTTAGGGACTAGCGGGTCAATTACAGATACGCAGTATTTT. Supplemented by reference TRBV7-6 and TRBJ2-3, the full variable domain reads GAGVSQSPRYKVTKRGQDVALRCDPISGHVSLYWYRQALGQGPEFLTYFNYEAQQDKSGLPNDRFSAERPEGSISTLTIQRTEQRDSAMYRCASSLGTSGSITDTQYFGPGTRLTVL.

The genes are TRBV19 and TRBJ2-3, with unresolved D. CDR1 and CDR2 (germline): LNHDA, SQIVND (reference sequence). V gave up 5 bases and J gave up 5 bases, with 17 bases separating them. The CDR3 covers 15 residues. CDR3 DNA sequence: TGTGCCAGTAGTCCCCGGATGGGTTTGAGAGATACGCAGTATTTT. This translates into CASSPRMGLRDTQYF.

The chain couples TRBV10-3 to TRBJ2-1; 7 nucleotides agree with TRBD1. The germline CDR1 and CDR2 sequences are ENHRY and SYGVKD. The CDR3 sequence is 16 residues long. Trimming took 10 bases from V and 8 from J; bases not matched to a gene: 20. The CDR3 DNA reads TGTGCCACCTCGGGTATCAGGGGGATCAAATGGGATGAGCAGTTCTTC. This codes for CATSGIRGIKWDEQFF.

The V and J genes are TRBV7-8 and TRBJ2-7; 11 bases agree with TRBD1. Germline V lookup: CDR1 SGHVS, CDR2 FQNEAQ. The V segment lost 5 bases and the J segment 1 base; nucleotides outside the gene matches: 4. The CDR3 consists of 15 residues. The CDR3 DNA reads as TGTGCCAGCAGCGGCCGGGACAGGGGGTCCTACGAGCAGTACTTC. Its protein product is CASSGRDRGSYEQYF. Based on the CDR3 plus reference TRBV7-8 and TRBJ2-7, the full variable domain is GAGVSQSPRYKVAKRGQDVALRCDPISGHVSLFWYQQALGQGPEFLTYFQNEAQLDKSGLPSDRFFAERPEGSVSTLKIQRTQQEDSAVYLCASSGRDRGSYEQYFGPGTRLTVT.

This rearrangement joins TRBV5-8 to TRBJ2-1, with TRBD1 matching over 11 bases. V shed 2 bases and J 8 bases; nucleotides not matched to a gene: 15. The CDR3 consists of 18 residues. In germline, CDR1 is SGHTS, CDR2 YDEGEE. The CDR3 nucleotides are TGTGCCAGCAGCTTCGGAGTGGTCCGGACAGGGGGCGTGGATGAGCAGTTCTTC. Translation: CASSFGVVRTGGVDEQFF.

The chain combines TRBV28 with TRBJ1-5; D not resolved. The CDR3 loop spans 12 amino acids. With 5 bases removed from V and 7 bases from J, the gap between germline ends came to 9 bases. Germline CDR1 and CDR2: MDHEN and SYDVKM. CDR3 nucleotide sequence: TGTGCCAGCAGTGTAAGGAGGCAGCCCCAGCATTTT. Protein sequence: CASSVRRQPQHF. The full variable domain, its missing parts supplied by reference TRBV28 and TRBJ1-5, is DVKVTQSSRYLVKRTGEKVFLECVQDMDHENMFWYRQDPGLGLRLIYFSYDVKMKEKGDIPEGYSVSREKKERFSLILESASTNQTSMYLCASSVRRQPQHFGDGTRLSIL.

The rearrangement links TRBV28 to TRBJ1-2, with 7 bases lining up with TRBD1. Germline loops: CDR1 MDHEN, CDR2 SYDVKM. There are 13 residues in the CDR3. Losses at the gene ends were 5 bases for V and 2 bases for J; bases not matched to a gene: 2. The DNA of the CDR3 is TGTGCCAGCAGTCCACAGGGGAACTATGGCTACACCTTC. Encoded protein: CASSPQGNYGYTF.

The chain employs TRBV10-2 and TRBJ2-1; D ambiguous. The V gene lost 0 bases and the J gene lost 0 bases, with 12 bases spanning the gap. Germline CDR1 reads WSHSY; CDR2 reads SAAADI. The CDR3 covers 17 residues. The CDR3 loop is CASSESYPDSSYNEQFF. In nucleotides, the CDR3 is TGCGCCAGCAGTGAGTCCTACCCTGATAGCTCCTACAATGAGCAGTTCTTC.

The chain has TRBV18 and TRBJ1-6, with D possibly being TRBD1 (6 bases). The V gene lost 1 base and the J gene lost 7 bases, with 17 bases spanning the gap. The V gene's germline CDR1 is KGHSH and CDR2 LQKENI. CDR3 length equals 17 residues. The CDR3 DNA reads TGTGCCAGCTCACCACAAGAGGGGTCCGGGGGCAATTCACCCCTCCACTTT. Its protein is CASSPQEGSGGNSPLHF.

The gene calls are TRBV28 and TRBJ1-6, with D possibly being TRBD1 (5 bases). Trimming took off 6 bases at V and 14 bases at J, with 14 bases between the two ends. The CDR3 spans 12 residues. Germline CDR1 MDHEN, CDR2 SYDVKM. CDR3 coding DNA: TGTGCCAGCAGGCCTTTCGGGACGGCCCTCCACTTT. Translating it yields CASRPFGTALHF. Using reference TRBV28 and TRBJ1-6 for the parts outside the CDR3, the full variable domain is DVKVTQSSRYLVKRTGEKVFLECVQDMDHENMFWYRQDPGLGLRLIYFSYDVKMKEKGDIPEGYSVSREKKERFSLILESASTNQTSMYLCASRPFGTALHFGNGTRLTVT.

The CDR3 loop reads CASTGATLNTEAFF. The CDR3 DNA reads TGTGCCAGTACAGGGGCGACCCTGAACACTGAAGCTTTCTTT. This chain links TRBV28 with TRBJ1-1, with 7 bases that match TRBD1. J lost 0 bases, V lost 9 bases, and 7 bases had no gene match. Germline lookup yields CDR1 MDHEN and CDR2 SYDVKM. The CDR3 is made up of 14 amino acids.

V usage is TRBV18 and J usage is TRBJ2-3; D is perhaps TRBD1 or TRBD2 (5 bases each). There are 13 residues in the CDR3. V was shortened by 4 bases and J by 4 bases, with 9 bases between the two germline ends. Germline V gives CDR1 KGHSH, CDR2 LQKENI. In DNA, the CDR3 is TGTGCCAGCTCACTGGGACGAGCAGATACGCAGTATTTT. It is translated as CASSLGRADTQYF.

In its sample, this clone was seen once. The chain is built from TRBV5-1 and TRBJ2-2; 8 nucleotides align to TRBD1. The CDR3 is 16 residues long. Germline V gives CDR1 SGHRS, CDR2 YFSETQ. The V and J ends lost 5 bases and 2 bases, in that order; junction bases with no gene match: 8. In DNA, the CDR3 is TGCGCCAGCAGTAGGGGACAGGCCATAAACACCGGGGAGCTGTTTTTT. Translation gives CASSRGQAINTGELFF.

This CDR3 is CASSETANTGELFF. DNA of the CDR3: TGTGCCAGCAGTGAAACCGCGAACACCGGGGAGCTGTTTTTT. The J gene is TRBJ2-2, the V gene TRBV2; D gene uncertain. With 2 bases removed from V and 0 bases from J, the gap between germline ends came to 4 bases. The CDR3 loop spans 14 amino acids. Germline V gene lookup returns CDR1 SNHLY and CDR2 FYNNEI.

This chain links TRBV5-5 with TRBJ1-1; no definite D call. The V gene's germline CDR1 is SGHKS and CDR2 YYEKEE (reference sequence). V was cut by 1 base and J by 2 bases, with 15 bases left in between. The CDR3 length is 16 residues. CDR3 coding DNA: TGTGCCAGCAGCTTGTATCTATTCCTCCTTAACACTGAAGCTTTCTTT. Translating gives CASSLYLFLLNTEAFF.

This chain joins TRBV28 and TRBJ2-1; 12 bases fit TRBD2. This CDR3 has 16 amino acids. The junction had 8 bases not matched to a gene; V was cut back by 3 bases and J by 8 bases. Germline CDR1 MDHEN, CDR2 SYDVKM. Written as DNA, the CDR3 is TGTGCCAGCAGTTTGACTAGCGGGGGCCCCGGGGATGAGCAGTTCTTC. This translates into CASSLTSGGPGDEQFF.